This T cell receptor beta chain was retrieved from a study of blood T cell repertoires in COVID-19. Study information: Acute and convalescent COVID-19 specimens originated in the United States, Italy and Spain.

Trimming cost V 4 bases and J 4 bases, with 8 bases left between them. The CDR3 contains 13 residues. Germline lookup yields CDR1 SNHLY and CDR2 FYNNEI. In the authors' workflow: The authors estimated nucleated cell counts from reference gene primer amplification. TCRdb's copy holds only in-frame clones and misses some; the assay was immunoSEQ multiplex PCR. Clone size and the V and J calls come from that table; the DNA yielded D and trimming. Of some 450,000 clones in the sample, 70% to 90% are singletons; the top ten hold 0.8% to 1%. Seattle researchers signed up patients amid active infection and tracked them longitudinally.

The V and J genes are TRBV2 and TRBJ1-5, with D unresolved. The material sequenced was peripheral blood. The receptor was isolated from a young man with COVID-19, enrolled during active disease. This CDR3 is CASSVRRNQPQHF. The CDR3 region has the DNA TGTGCCAGCAGTGTAAGGAGGAATCAGCCCCAGCATTTT. Full variable domain (remainder filled in from reference TRBV2 and TRBJ1-5): EPEVTQTPSHQVTQMGQEVILRCVPISNHLYFYWYRQILGQKVEFLVSFYNNEISEKSEIFDDQFSVERPDGSNFTLKIRSTKLEDSAMYFCASSVRRNQPQHFGDGTRLSIL.